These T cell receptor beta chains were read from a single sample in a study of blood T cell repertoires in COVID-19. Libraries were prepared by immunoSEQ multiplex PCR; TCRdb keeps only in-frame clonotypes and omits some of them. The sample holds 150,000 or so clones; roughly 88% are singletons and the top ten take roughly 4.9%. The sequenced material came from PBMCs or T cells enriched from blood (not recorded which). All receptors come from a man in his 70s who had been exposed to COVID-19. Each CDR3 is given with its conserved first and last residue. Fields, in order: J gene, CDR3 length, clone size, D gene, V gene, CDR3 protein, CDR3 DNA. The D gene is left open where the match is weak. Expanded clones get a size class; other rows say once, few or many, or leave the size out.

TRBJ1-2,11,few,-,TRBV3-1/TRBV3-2,CASSRRGTYTF,TGTGCCAGCAGCCGGCGGGGGACCTACACCTTC
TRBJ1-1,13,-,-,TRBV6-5,CASSPPRGTEAFF,TGTGCCAGCAGCCCCCCCAGGGGCACTGAAGCTTTCTTT
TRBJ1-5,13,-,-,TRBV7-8,CASTRQVNQPQHF,TGTGCCAGCACCCGACAGGTGAATCAGCCCCAGCATTTT
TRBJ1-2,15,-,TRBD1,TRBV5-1,CASSLVGQGSRGYTF,TGCGCCAGCAGCTTGGTAGGACAGGGGAGTCGGGGCTACACCTTC
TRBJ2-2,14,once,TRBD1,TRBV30,CAWSVQGKAGELFF,TGTGCCTGGAGTGTACAGGGGAAGGCCGGGGAGCTGTTTTTT
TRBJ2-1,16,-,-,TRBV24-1,CATSDLPGAPYNEQFF,TGTGCCACCAGTGACCTGCCAGGGGCCCCCTACAATGAGCAGTTCTTC
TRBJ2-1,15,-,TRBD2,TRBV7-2,CASSPRTSGVNEQFF,TGTGCCAGCAGCCCACGGACTAGCGGGGTGAATGAGCAGTTCTTC
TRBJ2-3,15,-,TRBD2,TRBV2,CASSDWRGGTDTQYF,TGTGCCAGCAGTGACTGGCGGGGGGGCACAGATACGCAGTATTTT
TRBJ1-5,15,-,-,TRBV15,CATSGGAQINQPQHF,TGTGCCACCAGCGGCGGGGCGCAAATCAATCAGCCCCAGCATTTT
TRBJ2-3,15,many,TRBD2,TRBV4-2,CASRTSGGKADTQYF,TGTGCCAGCAGGACTAGCGGGGGGAAGGCAGATACGCAGTATTTT
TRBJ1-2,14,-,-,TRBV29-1,CSVEKEGANYGYTF,TGCAGCGTTGAGAAGGAGGGAGCTAACTATGGCTACACCTTC
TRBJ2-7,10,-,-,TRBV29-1,CSVLKGQNRF,TGCAGCGTTCTAAAAGGACAGAACCGCTTC
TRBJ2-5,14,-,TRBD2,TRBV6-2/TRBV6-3,CASSQAGGAETQYF,TGTGCCAGCAGTCAGGCGGGGGGCGCAGAGACCCAGTACTTC
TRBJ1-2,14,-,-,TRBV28,CASSFPGGSYGYTF,TGTGCCAGCAGTTTTCCCGGGGGTAGCTATGGCTACACCTTC
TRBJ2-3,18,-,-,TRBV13,CASSHSSRTRVRGNTQYF,TGTGCCAGCAGCCACTCATCCCGGACGCGGGTTCGAGGAAATACGCAGTATTTT
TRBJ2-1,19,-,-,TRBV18,CASSPPSGPGFGSYNEQFF,TGTGCCAGCTCACCACCGAGCGGGCCCGGCTTTGGCTCCTACAATGAGCAGTTCTTC
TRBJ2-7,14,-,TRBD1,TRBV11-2,CASSTGTGGWEQYF,TGTGCCAGCAGTACCGGGACAGGGGGCTGGGAGCAGTACTTC
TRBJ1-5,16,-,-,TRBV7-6,CASSLEQGVGNQPQHF,TGTGCCAGCAGCTTAGAGCAAGGGGTTGGCAATCAGCCCCAGCATTTT
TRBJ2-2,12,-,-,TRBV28,CASSQGTGELFF,TGTGCCAGCAGCCAGGGGACCGGGGAGCTGTTTTTT
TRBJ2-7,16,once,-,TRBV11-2,CASSPPAGRPSYEQYF,TGTGCCAGCAGCCCACCCGCGGGGCGCCCCTCCTACGAGCAGTACTTC
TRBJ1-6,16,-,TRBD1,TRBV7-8,CASSSNKDRPNSPLHF,TGTGCCAGCAGCTCGAATAAGGACAGGCCCAATTCACCCCTCCACTTT
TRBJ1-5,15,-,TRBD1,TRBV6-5,CASSSRTGGNQPQHF,TGTGCCAGCAGCTCACGGACAGGGGGCAATCAGCCCCAGCATTTT
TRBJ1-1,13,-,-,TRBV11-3,CASGRTVNTEAFF,TGTGCCAGCGGGAGGACGGTTAACACTGAAGCTTTCTTT
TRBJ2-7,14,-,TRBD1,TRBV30,CAWSVSGGTYEQYF,TGTGCCTGGAGTGTTTCAGGGGGTACCTACGAGCAGTACTTC
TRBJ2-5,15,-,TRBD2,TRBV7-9,CASSLEAGGFETQYF,TGTGCCAGCAGCTTAGAAGCGGGGGGGTTTGAGACCCAGTACTTC
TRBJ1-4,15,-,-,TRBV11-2,CASSSSGKANEKLFF,TGTGCCAGCAGCTCCTCCGGTAAAGCTAATGAAAAACTGTTTTTT
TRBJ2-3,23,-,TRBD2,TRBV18,CASSRGGLAGVSGFMARSDTQYF,TGTGCCAGCTCACGAGGAGGACTAGCGGGAGTTTCAGGTTTTATGGCAAGATCAGATACGCAGTATTTT
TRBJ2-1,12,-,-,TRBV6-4,CAIKRIYNEQFF,TGTGCCATAAAGCGGATATACAATGAGCAGTTCTTC
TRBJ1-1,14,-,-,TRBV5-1,CASSLAADNTEAFF,TGCGCCAGCAGCTTGGCAGCGGACAACACTGAAGCTTTCTTT
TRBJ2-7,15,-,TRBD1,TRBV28,CASSPWTGGSYEQYF,TGTGCCAGCAGTCCTTGGACAGGGGGCTCCTACGAGCAGTACTTC
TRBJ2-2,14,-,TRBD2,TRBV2,CATMGLANTGELFF,TGTGCCACCATGGGACTAGCGAACACCGGGGAGCTGTTTTTT
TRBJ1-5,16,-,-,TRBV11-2,CASSLDRPRGNQPQHF,TGTGCCAGCAGCTTAGATCGGCCCCGGGGCAATCAGCCCCAGCATTTT
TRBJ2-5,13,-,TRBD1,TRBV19,CASRKDRGETQYF,TGTGCCAGTAGGAAGGACAGGGGAGAGACCCAGTACTTC
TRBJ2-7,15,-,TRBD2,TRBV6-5,CASSPPGLAHYEQYF,TGTGCCAGCAGTCCTCCGGGACTAGCGCACTACGAGCAGTACTTC
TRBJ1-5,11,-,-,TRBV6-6,CASRTLGAQHF,TGTGCCAGCAGAACCTTGGGAGCCCAGCATTTT
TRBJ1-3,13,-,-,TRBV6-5,CASKVTGGNTIYF,TGTGCCAGCAAAGTAACAGGGGGAAACACCATATATTTT
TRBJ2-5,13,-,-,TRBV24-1,CATSQWETETQYF,TGTGCCACCAGTCAGTGGGAGACGGAGACCCAGTACTTC
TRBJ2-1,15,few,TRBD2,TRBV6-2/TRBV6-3,CASSKTSGRARKQFF,TGTGCCAGCAGTAAGACTAGCGGGAGGGCCCGTAAGCAGTTCTTC
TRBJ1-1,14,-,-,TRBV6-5,CATAEGSKRAEAFF,TGTGCCACCGCGGAGGGTTCAAAGCGGGCTGAAGCTTTCTTT
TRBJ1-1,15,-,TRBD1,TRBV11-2,CASSLGTGYATEAFF,TGTGCCAGCAGCTTAGGGACAGGGTATGCCACTGAAGCTTTCTTT
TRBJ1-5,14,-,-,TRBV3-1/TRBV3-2,CASSPSYSNQPQHF,TGTGCCAGCAGCCCGAGTTATAGCAATCAGCCCCAGCATTTT
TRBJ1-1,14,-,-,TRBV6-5,CASNLYRTNTEAFF,TGTGCCAGCAACCTATACAGGACGAACACTGAAGCTTTCTTT
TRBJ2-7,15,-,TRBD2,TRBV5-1,CASSLVAGGIYEQYF,TGCGCCAGCAGCTTGGTAGCGGGGGGAATCTACGAGCAGTACTTC
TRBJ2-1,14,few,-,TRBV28,CASSLSGGANEQFF,TGTGCCAGCAGTTTAAGTGGCGGGGCAAATGAGCAGTTCTTC
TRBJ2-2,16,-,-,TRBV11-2,CASGWGGSTGTGELFF,TGTGCCAGCGGGTGGGGTGGGAGCACGGGCACCGGGGAGCTGTTTTTT
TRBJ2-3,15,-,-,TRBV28,CASSKGRLGTDTQYF,TGTGCCAGCAGTAAGGGCAGACTAGGCACAGATACGCAGTATTTT
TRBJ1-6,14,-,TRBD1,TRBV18,CASSGQGAGSPLHF,TGTGCCAGCTCAGGACAGGGGGCTGGTTCACCCCTCCACTTT
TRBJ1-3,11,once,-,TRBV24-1,CATSDEGILYF,TGTGCCACCAGTGATGAGGGCATTTTGTATTTT